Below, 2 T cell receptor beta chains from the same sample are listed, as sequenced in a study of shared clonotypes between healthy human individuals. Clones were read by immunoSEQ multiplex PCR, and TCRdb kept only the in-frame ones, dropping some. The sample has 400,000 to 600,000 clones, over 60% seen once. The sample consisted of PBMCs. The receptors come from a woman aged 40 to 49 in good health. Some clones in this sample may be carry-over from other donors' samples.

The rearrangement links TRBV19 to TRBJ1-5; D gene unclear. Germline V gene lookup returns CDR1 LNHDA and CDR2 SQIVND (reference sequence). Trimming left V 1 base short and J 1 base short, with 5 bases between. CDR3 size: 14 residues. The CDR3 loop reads CASSIAQSNQPQHF. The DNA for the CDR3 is TGTGCCAGTAGTATAGCACAGAGCAATCAGCCCCAGCATTTT. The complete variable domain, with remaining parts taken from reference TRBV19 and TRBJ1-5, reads DGGITQSPKYLFRKEGQNVTLSCEQNLNHDAMYWYRQDPGQGLRLIYYSQIVNDFQKGDIAEGYSVSREKKESFPLTVTSAQKNPTAFYLCASSIAQSNQPQHFGDGTRLSIL.

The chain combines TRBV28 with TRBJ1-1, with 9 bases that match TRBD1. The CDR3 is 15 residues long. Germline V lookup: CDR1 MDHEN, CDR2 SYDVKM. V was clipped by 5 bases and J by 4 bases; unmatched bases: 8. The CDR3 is CASSRGTGSSTEAFF. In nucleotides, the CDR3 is TGTGCCAGCAGTCGGGGGACAGGGTCCAGCACTGAAGCTTTCTTT.